This is a list of T cell receptor beta chains from one sample in a study of T cells in localized non-small cell lung cancer. TCRdb keeps only in-frame clones here, not all; method: immunoSEQ multiplex PCR. Here the sample spans about 40,000 clones, around nine tenths being singletons. The source was peripheral blood, collected before any cancer treatment. The receptors come from a man aged 18 to 50 with stage I lung adenocarcinoma. Each CDR3 is given with its conserved first and last residue. Each record gives: D gene, J gene, clone size, V gene, CDR3 DNA, CDR3 protein. The D gene is left open where the match is weak. Clone size is not always given. Where it is, it says once, few, many or a class for expanded clones.

D gene: -
J gene: TRBJ2-7
clone size: -
V gene: TRBV7-9
CDR3 DNA: TGTGCCAGCAGCTTTGACACACTCCAGGGCGAGCAGTACTTC
CDR3 protein: CASSFDTLQGEQYF

D gene: -
J gene: TRBJ2-1
clone size: -
V gene: TRBV7-6
CDR3 DNA: TGTGCCAGCAGCCTAAGCTACACAGGGTCGGGGCACAATGAGCAGTTCTTC
CDR3 protein: CASSLSYTGSGHNEQFF

D gene: -
J gene: TRBJ2-2
clone size: -
V gene: TRBV29-1
CDR3 DNA: TGCAGCGTTAAGGAGGGGGGTAACACCGGGGAGCTGTTTTTT
CDR3 protein: CSVKEGGNTGELFF

D gene: TRBD1
J gene: TRBJ1-1
clone size: few
V gene: TRBV27
CDR3 DNA: TGTGCCAGCAGTCAACAGGGGAGGGCTGAAGCTTTCTTT
CDR3 protein: CASSQQGRAEAFF

D gene: -
J gene: TRBJ2-6
clone size: -
V gene: TRBV7-6
CDR3 DNA: TGTGCCAGCAGCCAATATCAGGACAGCTCTGGGGCCAACGTCCTGACTTTC
CDR3 protein: CASSQYQDSSGANVLTF

D gene: -
J gene: TRBJ1-6
clone size: few
V gene: TRBV4-2
CDR3 DNA: TGTGCCAGCAGCCAAGATTCCGTCGGTTCACCCCTCCACTTT
CDR3 protein: CASSQDSVGSPLHF

D gene: -
J gene: TRBJ1-2
clone size: few
V gene: TRBV28
CDR3 DNA: TGTGCCAGCAGTTCCGGAGGGGCCCTTAACTATGGCTACACCTTC
CDR3 protein: CASSSGGALNYGYTF

D gene: TRBD1
J gene: TRBJ2-5
clone size: -
V gene: TRBV19
CDR3 DNA: TGTGCCAGTAGGAACCCTGGACAGGCAGAAGAGACCCAGTACTTC
CDR3 protein: CASRNPGQAEETQYF

D gene: -
J gene: TRBJ1-5
clone size: -
V gene: TRBV6-1
CDR3 DNA: TGTGCCAGCCACAGGGAAAACAATCAGCCCCAGCATTTT
CDR3 protein: CASHRENNQPQHF

D gene: TRBD1
J gene: TRBJ2-7
clone size: -
V gene: TRBV6-1
CDR3 DNA: TGTGCCAGCAGGGAATCACAGGGGGCAGCATACGAGCAGTACTTC
CDR3 protein: CASRESQGAAYEQYF

D gene: TRBD2
J gene: TRBJ2-1
clone size: few
V gene: TRBV9
CDR3 DNA: TGTGCCAGCAGCCCCTTAGCGGGGGGGCCGGGCAATGAGCAGTTCTTC
CDR3 protein: CASSPLAGGPGNEQFF

D gene: TRBD1
J gene: TRBJ2-4
clone size: -
V gene: TRBV11-2
CDR3 DNA: TGCGCCAGCAGCCAAGAGAAGGGGGACAGCGAAAACATTCAGTACTTC
CDR3 protein: CASSQEKGDSENIQYF

D gene: -
J gene: TRBJ1-2
clone size: -
V gene: TRBV28
CDR3 DNA: TGTGCCAGCAGTTTCCCCCCACCGAGAGCTAACTATGGCTACACCTTC
CDR3 protein: CASSFPPPRANYGYTF

D gene: -
J gene: TRBJ2-7
clone size: few
V gene: TRBV5-1
CDR3 DNA: TGCGCCAGCAGCCCCCTAAGGGGAGGCTACGAGCAGTACTTC
CDR3 protein: CASSPLRGGYEQYF

D gene: -
J gene: TRBJ2-7
clone size: -
V gene: TRBV5-1
CDR3 DNA: TGCGCCAGCAGCTGGGATTCAGGGGCCCTCCAGGAGCAGTACTTC
CDR3 protein: CASSWDSGALQEQYF

D gene: TRBD1
J gene: TRBJ1-3
clone size: -
V gene: TRBV28
CDR3 DNA: TGTGCCAGCAGTCCGGGACAGGGGGGAACCTCTGGAAACACCATATATTTT
CDR3 protein: CASSPGQGGTSGNTIYF

D gene: TRBD1
J gene: TRBJ1-2
clone size: -
V gene: TRBV27
CDR3 DNA: TGTGCCAGCAGTCTGTCGACAGGGGAGGGCGGCTACACCTTC
CDR3 protein: CASSLSTGEGGYTF

D gene: TRBD1
J gene: TRBJ2-3
clone size: medium-sized
V gene: TRBV2
CDR3 DNA: TGTGCCAGCACCTTCTTCCCCGGGACAGGGACCAGCACAGATACGCAGTATTTT
CDR3 protein: CASTFFPGTGTSTDTQYF

D gene: -
J gene: TRBJ2-5
clone size: -
V gene: TRBV6-6
CDR3 DNA: TGTGCCAGCAGTCCCTCTGCAGTGTACCAAGAGACCCAGTACTTC
CDR3 protein: CASSPSAVYQETQYF

D gene: -
J gene: TRBJ1-1
clone size: -
V gene: TRBV4-2
CDR3 DNA: TGTGCCAGCAGCCAAGGGGTCGATCAGGGGAGGACTGAAGCTTTCTTT
CDR3 protein: CASSQGVDQGRTEAFF

D gene: -
J gene: TRBJ1-4
clone size: -
V gene: TRBV5-1
CDR3 DNA: TGCGCCAGCAGCTTGGGCAGCCTTAATGAAAAACTGTTTTTT
CDR3 protein: CASSLGSLNEKLFF

D gene: -
J gene: TRBJ2-7
clone size: -
V gene: TRBV19
CDR3 DNA: TGTGCCAGTAGTATAGGTCGAGGCGGATCCTACGAGCAGTACTTC
CDR3 protein: CASSIGRGGSYEQYF

D gene: TRBD1
J gene: TRBJ1-3
clone size: -
V gene: TRBV15
CDR3 DNA: TGTGCCACCAGCAGGGACAGGGGGGAAGGAAACACCATATATTTT
CDR3 protein: CATSRDRGEGNTIYF

D gene: -
J gene: TRBJ2-3
clone size: -
V gene: TRBV4-1
CDR3 DNA: TGCGCCAGCAGCCAAGATCCACTTACCACAGATACGCAGTATTTT
CDR3 protein: CASSQDPLTTDTQYF

D gene: TRBD1
J gene: TRBJ1-4
clone size: -
V gene: TRBV6-5
CDR3 DNA: TGTGCCAGCAGGCAGAGCAGGGGGATTGGTGAAAAACTGTTTTTT
CDR3 protein: CASRQSRGIGEKLFF